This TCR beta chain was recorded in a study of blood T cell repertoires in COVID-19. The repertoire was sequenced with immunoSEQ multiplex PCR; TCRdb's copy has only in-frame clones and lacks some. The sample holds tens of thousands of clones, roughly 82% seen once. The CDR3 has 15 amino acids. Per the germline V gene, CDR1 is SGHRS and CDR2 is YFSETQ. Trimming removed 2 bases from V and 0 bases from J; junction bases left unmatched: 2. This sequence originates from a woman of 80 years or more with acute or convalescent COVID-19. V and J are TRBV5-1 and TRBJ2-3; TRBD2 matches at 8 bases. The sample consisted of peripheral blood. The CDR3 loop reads CASSFSGKSTDTQYF. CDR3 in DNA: TGCGCCAGCAGCTTTAGCGGGAAAAGCACAGATACGCAGTATTTT.